The next 12 T cell receptor beta chains were all read from a single sample in a study of blood T cell repertoires in COVID-19. Sequencing was performed with immunoSEQ multiplex PCR; in TCRdb, only in-frame clones are kept and a portion is missing. The sample contains 150,000 to 200,000 clones, more than 75% of which appear only once. Specimen: peripheral blood. Receptors were obtained from a human donor in a cohort sampled during active COVID-19.

The sample holds one count of this clone. The chain joins TRBV6-4 to TRBJ1-2, with 7 bases identical to TRBD1. Germline V gene data show CDR1 as MRHNA and CDR2 as SNTAGT. V was clipped by 0 bases and J by 9 bases; unmatched bases: 4. CDR3 size: 13 residues. The CDR3 region has the DNA TGTGCCAGCAGTGACTCGTACAGGGGTAGCTACACCTTC. Translated: CASSDSYRGSYTF.

This clone was observed a handful of times. The rearrangement links TRBV9 to TRBJ1-4; 7 bases match TRBD1. The germline V gene has CDR1 SGDLS and CDR2 YYNGEE. The CDR3 loop spans 16 amino acids. V lost 0 bases and J lost 5; bases outside the gene matches: 7. CDR3 loop: CASSVEGGQLNEKLFF. The CDR3 DNA reads TGTGCCAGCAGCGTAGAAGGGGGACAGTTGAATGAAAAACTGTTTTTT.

The rearrangement uses TRBV7-2 and TRBJ1-1; perhaps TRBD1 as D (5 bases). V lost 6 bases and J lost 1, with 9 bases in between. Germline loops: CDR1 SGHTA, CDR2 FQGNSA. This CDR3 comprises 13 residues. CDR3 protein: CASRPQENTEAFF. The CDR3 DNA follows: TGTGCCAGCAGACCACAGGAGAACACTGAAGCTTTCTTT.

The chain recombines TRBV5-6 with TRBJ1-1; D might be TRBD1 (6 bases). Germline values: CDR1 SGHDT, CDR2 YYEEEE. The CDR3 contains 15 residues. V was pared by 3 bases and J by 4 bases, with 16 bases between. The CDR3 loop reads CASSSGWQGSTEAFF. The CDR3 DNA reads TGTGCCAGCAGCTCGGGGTGGCAGGGGAGCACTGAAGCTTTCTTT.

This clone was observed a single time. V usage is TRBV7-2 and J usage is TRBJ2-7; 11 nucleotides match TRBD1. J lost 5 bases, V lost 4 bases, and 7 bases had no gene match. The CDR3 sequence is 15 residues long. The germline V gene encodes CDR1 SGHTA and CDR2 FQGNSA. CDR3 in amino acids: CASSWTGGAFDEQYF. CDR3 bases: TGTGCCAGCAGCTGGACAGGGGGCGCTTTCGACGAGCAGTACTTC.

The chain combines TRBV2 with TRBJ2-2; the D is unclear. Trimming shortened V by 7 bases and J by 0 bases, and 9 bases separated the two germline ends. Germline lookup yields CDR1 SNHLY and CDR2 FYNNEI. This CDR3 region has 14 residues. This chain's CDR3 is CASKPRTNTGELFF. CDR3 nucleotides: TGTGCCAGCAAACCGAGGACGAACACCGGGGAGCTGTTTTTT.

The genes are TRBV28 and TRBJ1-1, with 8 bases lining up with TRBD1. The germline gives CDR1 MDHEN, CDR2 SYDVKM. CDR3 length equals 15 residues. V lost 4 bases, J lost 1 base, and 5 bases stayed unmatched. The CDR3 DNA sequence: TGTGCCAGCAGTTCCCAAGGACAGGGGAACACTGAAGCTTTCTTT. The encoded protein is CASSSQGQGNTEAFF.

The CDR3 reads CAISDWGQKETQYF. The CDR3 DNA sequence: TGTGCCATCAGTGATTGGGGACAGAAAGAGACCCAGTACTTC. The gene calls are TRBV10-3 and TRBJ2-5; TRBD1 matches 7 bases. This CDR3 spans 14 amino acids. Trimming removed 3 bases from V and 3 bases from J; junction bases left unmatched: 4. Germline V CDR1 and CDR2: ENHRY, SYGVKD.

The chain is built from TRBV28 and TRBJ2-3; D is perhaps TRBD2 (6 bases). This CDR3 region has 16 residues. Germline CDR1 and CDR2: MDHEN and SYDVKM. V was pared by 4 bases and J by 3 bases, with 17 bases between. CDR3 nucleotide sequence: TGTGCCAGCAGTTCCCACGGGACTTCAAAAACAGATACGCAGTATTTT. This gives the protein CASSSHGTSKTDTQYF.

The chain recombines TRBV7-2 with TRBJ1-2; D is unresolved. Germline CDR1 is SGHTA and CDR2 is FQGNSA. The CDR3 spans 12 residues. Between the trimmed V and J ends, which lost 4 bases and 4 bases, there was a span of 7 bases. The CDR3 loop reads CASSSTAYGYTF. For the CDR3, the DNA is TGTGCCAGCAGCTCAACAGCCTATGGCTACACCTTC.

This chain joins TRBV5-1 and TRBJ1-1; 7 bases match TRBD1. Per germline, CDR1 SGHRS and CDR2 YFSETQ. The CDR3 spans 13 residues. V trimming: 0 bases; J trimming: 9 bases; junction bases outside the gene matches: 5. CDR3 loop: CASSLEVTGKAFF. The CDR3 coding sequence is TGCGCCAGCAGCTTGGAGGTGACAGGGAAAGCTTTCTTT.

V usage is TRBV6-5 and J usage is TRBJ2-1; TRBD1 aligns across 12 bases. CDR1 and CDR2 from the germline V gene are MNHEY and SVGAGI. CDR3 length equals 16 residues. V shed 4 bases and J 11 bases; nucleotides not matched to a gene: 12. Written as DNA, the CDR3 is TGTGCCAGCAGTTCCACCTCGGGACAGGGGGCGCGTCAGCAGTTCTTC. Encoded protein: CASSSTSGQGARQQFF.